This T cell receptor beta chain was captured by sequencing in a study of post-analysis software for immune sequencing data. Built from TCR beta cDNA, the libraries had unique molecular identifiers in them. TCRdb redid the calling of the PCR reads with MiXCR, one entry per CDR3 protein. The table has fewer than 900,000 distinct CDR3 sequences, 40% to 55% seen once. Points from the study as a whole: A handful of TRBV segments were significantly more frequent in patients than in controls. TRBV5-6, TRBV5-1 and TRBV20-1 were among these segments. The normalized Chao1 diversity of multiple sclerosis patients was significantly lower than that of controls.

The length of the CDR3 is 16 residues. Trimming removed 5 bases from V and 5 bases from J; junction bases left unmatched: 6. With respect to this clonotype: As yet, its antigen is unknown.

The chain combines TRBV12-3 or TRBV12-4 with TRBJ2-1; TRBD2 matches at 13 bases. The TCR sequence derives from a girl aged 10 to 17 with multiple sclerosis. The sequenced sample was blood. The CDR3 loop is CASSPTSGRPHNEQFF. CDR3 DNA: TGTGCCAGCAGTCCGACTAGCGGGAGGCCCCACAATGAGCAGTTCTTC.